The clone carrying this T cell receptor (beta chain) was seen a handful of times. The source of the sample is a study of human T cells and chemical hapten exposure. The ends lost 5 bases at V and 2 bases at J; junction bases unmatched: 9. The CDR3 spans 16 residues. Per the germline V gene, CDR1 is SGHAT and CDR2 is FQNNGV. TCRdb re-analysed the RACE reads in MiXCR, keeping a single row per CDR3 protein. The top ten clones hold 1.1% to 1.5% of a sample with about 140,000 distinct CDR3 sequences, about 11% of them seen once. The time point is: patch test 2, 6 weeks after DPC sensitization. Treatment noted: therapeutic diphenylcyclopropenone sensitization with weekly scalp DPC.

The chain carries TRBV11-2 and TRBJ2-4; 7 nucleotides align to TRBD1. Sequencing was performed on whole blood, taken in connection with sensitization to the hapten diphenylcyclopropenone (DPC). The origin of this receptor is a woman aged 50 to 65 with alopecia areata. Some clones in this sample may be carry-over from other donors' samples. CDR3 coding DNA: TGTGCCAGCAGCCCGAGTCCGACAGGGACCAAAAACATTCAGTACTTC. Its protein is CASSPSPTGTKNIQYF.